This T cell receptor (beta chain) was sequenced during a study of shared clonotypes between healthy human individuals. About the research overall: The study drew on a couple of women and a few men aged 18 to 49 as donors. Researchers assigned three CD4 naive, three CD4 memory, two CD8 naive and one CD8 memory plate to each donor.

In its sample, this clone was seen a few times. Naive CD45RA+ and memory CD45RA-negative subsets were split from CD4+ cells. The CDR3 extends over 13 amino acids. Per the germline V gene, CDR1 is ENHRY and CDR2 is SYGVKD. The ends were cut back, 7 bases at V and 4 bases at J, with 10 bases in the middle. Assay: immunoSEQ multiplex PCR; the TCRdb copy retains only in-frame clones and omits some. This sample yields about 2.4 million clones, of which 93% are seen a single time; approximately 0.37% belongs to the top ten. Sequenced input: naive CD4+ T cells from PBMCs. Indicated subset: CD45RA+ positively selected. The V and J genes are TRBV10-3 and TRBJ2-2, with D uncertain. The receptor's source is a young man in good health. Some clones in this sample may be carry-over from other donors' samples. CDR3 residues: CAINGNRTGELFF. The CDR3 DNA follows: TGTGCCATCAATGGTAATCGCACCGGGGAGCTGTTTTTT.